These T cell receptor beta chains were read from a single sample in a study of OX40 agonist ivuxolimab in advanced cancers. Libraries were prepared by immunoSEQ multiplex PCR; TCRdb keeps only in-frame clonotypes and omits some of them. The profile shows around 62,000 clones, about 79% of them singletons. The sample in question was CD4+ or CD8+ T cells sorted from blood, obtained in a trial of the OX40 agonist ivuxolimab. The source of these receptors is an adult with an advanced solid tumor such as melanoma, head and neck, liver or kidney cancer. Both conserved end residues are part of each CDR3.

J,V,CDR3
TRBJ1-2,TRBV11-3,CASSTYGGLGGYTF
TRBJ2-5,TRBV5-3,CARSPLDSRGTQYF
TRBJ2-5,TRBV6-1,CASSEGVRETQYF
TRBJ2-7,TRBV27,CASSTYREYEQYF
TRBJ2-2,TRBV6-5,CASSYTFATGELFF
TRBJ2-1,TRBV2,CASSAESYNEQFF
TRBJ2-7,TRBV28,CASSPRDRFGEQYF
TRBJ2-5,TRBV5-4,CASSLVLGQQETQYF
TRBJ1-1,TRBV5-6,CASTAQGLVNTEAFF
TRBJ1-2,TRBV5-8,CASRGRRFRGYTF
TRBJ2-2,TRBV11-1,CASSLLTARELFF
TRBJ2-2,TRBV5-1,CASSLSTRSNTGELFF
TRBJ2-7,TRBV6-5,CASRQGGPYEQYF
TRBJ1-6,TRBV5-1,CASSLTGQSYNSPLHF
TRBJ1-3,TRBV9,CASGQTVNSGNTIYF
TRBJ1-4,TRBV20-1,CSAPVGEKLFF
TRBJ2-2,TRBV7-6,CASRMGPFHPANTGELFF
TRBJ1-2,TRBV6-5,CASSSGRRGYTF
TRBJ1-2,TRBV27,CASSPRLGQGAYGYTF
TRBJ1-2,TRBV5-4,CASSLVGTYGYTF
TRBJ2-1,TRBV9,CASQRQGSNEQFF
TRBJ1-1,TRBV19,CATRDRRTVQNTEAFF
TRBJ1-1,TRBV5-1,CASSQAKGGTEAFF
TRBJ1-6,TRBV4-3,CASSQDYYNSPLHF
TRBJ2-3,TRBV5-1,CASSSGVSGSTDTQYF
TRBJ1-2,TRBV28,CASRGPGQGAYGYTF
TRBJ2-4,TRBV5-1,CASSLTISGGAAKNIQYF
TRBJ2-4,TRBV23-1,CASSRRQGVGKNIQYF
NA,TRBV6-1,CASSETTAPDEQYF
TRBJ1-2,TRBV2,CASSLGTMSNYGYTF
TRBJ1-1,TRBV7-2,CASYLYTGAEAFF
TRBJ2-5,TRBV6-5,CASRERGSSETQYF
TRBJ1-3,TRBV5-1,CASSLGGAAPGNTIYF
TRBJ1-4,TRBV6-5,CASSYPRADKRLFF
TRBJ1-2,TRBV5-4,CASSLLGIGYGYTF
TRBJ2-5,TRBV4-1,CASSDRDRTSETQYF
TRBJ1-3,TRBV9,CASSVDWGTTGSSGNTIYF
TRBJ2-3,TRBV7-2,CASSLMAGGPFPLEYF
TRBJ2-2,TRBV6-5,CASSPSGWRELFF
TRBJ1-1,TRBV5-6,CASSLGRDTTEAFF
TRBJ2-3,TRBV5-1,CASSPRGPGQGEMGTDTQYF
TRBJ2-1,TRBV2,CASSEEGWNEQFF
TRBJ1-6,TRBV5-1,CASSLGQGFFSPLHF
TRBJ1-1,TRBV7-9,CASSLDSMGKAFF
TRBJ1-1,TRBV19,CASRATAKNTEAFF
TRBJ1-2,TRBV5-1,CASSTTGLFYGYTF
TRBJ2-2,TRBV6-1,CASSDRAAAGELFF
TRBJ1-2,TRBV6-5,CASSYNTGGNYGYTF
TRBJ2-5,TRBV9,CASSPPSGETQYF
TRBJ2-7,TRBV4-1,CASSQDSLAGDYEQYF
TRBJ1-1,TRBV7-3,CASSKQEATEAFF
TRBJ1-6,TRBV6-1,CASSVRGYENSPLHF
TRBJ2-7,TRBV6-1,CASSEAWDITYEQYF
TRBJ1-2,TRBV5-4,CASSLRTGGPNGYTF
TRBJ2-7,TRBV6-1,CASSEIRQGNYEQYF
TRBJ2-5,TRBV5-6,CASSYTGRETQYF
TRBJ2-7,TRBV11-3,CASSLTGQGNEQYF
TRBJ2-2,TRBV5-1,CASSLGRGRNTGELFF